This T cell receptor (beta chain) appears in the sequencing data of a study of ipilimumab plus nivolumab after autologous stem cell transplantation. Produced via immunoSEQ multiplex PCR; TCRdb's table is partial and in-frame only. The table shows about 17,000 clones, with around four fifths occurring only once. Germline V gene sequence: CDR1 DFQATT, CDR2 SNEGSKA (reference sequence). The CDR3 is 10 residues long. Deletions cut 3 bases from V and 8 bases from J, with 7 bases between. Starting 14 to 28 days after autologous transplant, ipilimumab 1 mg/kg was given. Through week 26, nivolumab 3 mg/kg IV was given weeks 1, 4, 7, 10, then biweekly. This clone was picked up a small number of times.

The starting material was PBMCs, obtained in a trial of ipilimumab plus nivolumab as post-transplant consolidation. This TCR was recovered from a male donor with diffuse large B-cell lymphoma. V is TRBV20-1 and J is TRBJ1-1; D gene ambiguous. The chain's CDR3 is CSARSLEAFF. The CDR3 bases are TGCAGTGCTAGGTCGCTCGAAGCTTTCTTT.